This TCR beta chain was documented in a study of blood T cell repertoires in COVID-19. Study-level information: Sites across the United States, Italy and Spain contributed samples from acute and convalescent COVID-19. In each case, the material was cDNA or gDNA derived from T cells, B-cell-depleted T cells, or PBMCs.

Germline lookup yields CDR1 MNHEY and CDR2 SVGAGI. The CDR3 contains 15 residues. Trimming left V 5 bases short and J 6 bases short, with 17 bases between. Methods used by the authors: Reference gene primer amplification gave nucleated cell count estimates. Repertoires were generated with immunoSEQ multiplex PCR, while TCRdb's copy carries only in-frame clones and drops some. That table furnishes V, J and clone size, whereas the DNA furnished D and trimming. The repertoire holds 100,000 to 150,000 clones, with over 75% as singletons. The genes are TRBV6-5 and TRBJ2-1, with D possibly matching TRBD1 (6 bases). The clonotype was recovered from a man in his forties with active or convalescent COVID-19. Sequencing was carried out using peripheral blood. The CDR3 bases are TGTGCCAGCAGTCCACCTCACAGGGCCCGCAATGAGCAGTTCTTC. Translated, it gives CASSPPHRARNEQFF.